The source of this T cell receptor beta chain is a study of blood T cell repertoires in COVID-19. The overall study: From T cells, B-cell-depleted T cells, or PBMCs came the material, which was cDNA or gDNA.

How the authors handled the data: Reference gene primers were amplified, and this amplification served to estimate nucleated cell counts. The table came from immunoSEQ multiplex PCR; TCRdb's copy has only in-frame clones and leaves some out. V, J and clone size reflect that table, while D and trimming were determined from the DNA. This table has more than 400,000 clones, about nine tenths appearing once. Trimming removed 2 bases at V and 2 bases at J, with 14 bases between. The CDR3 contains 16 residues. Per germline, CDR1 SNHLY and CDR2 FYNNEI. The sample was PBMCs or T cells enriched from blood (not recorded which). The clonotype comes from a woman aged 18-29 years who had recovered from COVID-19. The chain links TRBV2 to TRBJ2-3, with TRBD1 as a possible D gene (5 bases). The CDR3 is CASSEILGVNTDTQYF. As DNA, the CDR3 is TGTGCCAGCAGTGAAATCCTAGGGGTCAACACAGATACGCAGTATTTT.